These 12 T cell receptor beta chains were all obtained from the same sample, sequenced in a study of blood T cell repertoires in COVID-19. The table came from immunoSEQ multiplex PCR; TCRdb's copy has only in-frame clones and leaves some out. Of about 220,000 clones listed, approximately 78% were seen once; the top ten hold about 5%. The sequenced sample was peripheral blood. The receptors originated from an older woman with COVID-19, enrolled during active disease.

This chain links TRBV19 with TRBJ2-7; the match to TRBD2 covers 8 bases. V lost 5 bases and J lost 8; bases outside the gene matches: 14. Germline-derived CDR1 and CDR2 are LNHDA and SQIVND (reference sequence). CDR3 length: 15 residues. The CDR3, as DNA: TGTGCCAGTAGTTTCGCCGGGACTAGAGGAGGGCAGCAGTACTTC. As protein: CASSFAGTRGGQQYF.

This chain joins TRBV11-2 and TRBJ2-1; 7 nucleotides line up with TRBD2. CDR3 length equals 14 residues. The germline V gene has CDR1 SGHAT and CDR2 FQNNGV. The V segment lost 2 bases and the J segment 10 bases; nucleotides outside the gene matches: 8. CDR3 loop: CASSLIRGLREQFF. CDR3 in DNA: TGTGCCAGCAGCTTAATCCGGGGACTAAGGGAGCAGTTCTTC.

As regards this clone: The junction and the germline gene differ at one end; a read error may be behind it. The rearrangement uses TRBV28 and TRBJ1-5; the D gene is possibly TRBD1 (6 bases). This CDR3 has 12 residues. Germline V gene data show CDR1 as MDHEN and CDR2 as SYDVKM. The CDR3 is CASSSGGDQEDF. The CDR3 DNA sequence: TGTGCCAGCAGTTCTGGGGGCGATCAGGAGGATTTT.

This clone has only one observation. The rearrangement uses TRBV7-9 and TRBJ2-7, with 9 bases lining up with TRBD2. V shed 6 bases and J 3 bases; nucleotides not matched to a gene: 9. CDR1 is SEHNR and CDR2 is FQNEAQ in the germline V gene (reference sequence). The CDR3 spans 15 residues. The CDR3 bases are TGTGCCAGCAGGTCCGGGACTAGCCACGTCTACGAGCAGTACTTC. Translation gives CASRSGTSHVYEQYF.

As concerns this clone: Other DNA sequences in the same sample also yield this CDR3. The chain employs TRBV5-1 and TRBJ2-7; D remains unclear. CDR1 is SGHRS, CDR2 YFSETQ, per germline. The V gene lost 3 bases and the J gene lost 0 bases, with 4 bases spanning the gap. The CDR3 runs 12 residues. The CDR3 DNA reads as TGCGCCAGCAGCTCCAGCTCCTACGAGCAGTACTTC. As protein: CASSSSSYEQYF. Drawing the rest from reference TRBV5-1 and TRBJ2-7, the complete variable domain is KAGVTQTPRYLIKTRGQQVTLSCSPISGHRSVSWYQQTPGQGLQFLFEYFSETQRNKGNFPGRFSGRQFSNSRSEMNVSTLELGDSALYLCASSSSSYEQYFGPGTRLTVT.

The chain recombines TRBV28 with TRBJ1-4, with D maybe TRBD1 (6 bases). The CDR3 has 15 amino acids. Trimming stripped 5 bases from V and 5 bases from J, with 15 bases between. CDR1 MDHEN and CDR2 SYDVKM come from the germline V gene. CDR3 region: CASSPRTALNEKLFF. In nucleotides, the CDR3 is TGTGCCAGCAGTCCACGGACAGCCTTAAATGAAAAACTGTTTTTT.

This chain connects TRBV7-9 to TRBJ2-3; 7 nucleotides agree with TRBD2. The CDR3 is made up of 15 amino acids. The V gene's germline CDR1 is SEHNR and CDR2 FQNEAQ (reference sequence). V dropped 4 bases and J dropped 7; count of bases not matched to a gene: 11. Here the CDR3 DNA reads TGTGCCAGCAGCTCGAACCGGGACTACTTTTATACGCAGTATTTT. It translates to CASSSNRDYFYTQYF. The variable domain in full, completed from reference TRBV7-9 and TRBJ2-3, reads DTGVSQNPRHKITKRGQNVTFRCDPISEHNRLYWYRQTLGQGPEFLTYFQNEAQLEKSRLLSDRFSAERPKGSFSTLEIQRTEQGDSAMYLCASSSNRDYFYTQYFGPGTRLTVL.

The genes are TRBV28 and TRBJ2-1; 9 nucleotides line up with TRBD1. The germline V gene has CDR1 MDHEN and CDR2 SYDVKM. CDR3 length equals 13 residues. J was trimmed by 6 bases and V by 7 bases; bases with no gene match: 4. Here the CDR3 DNA reads TGTGCCAGCATGGGACAGGGATCCAATGAGCAGTTCTTC. Translating gives CASMGQGSNEQFF.

The chain links TRBV19 to TRBJ1-4; 7 bases fit TRBD1. The germline CDR1 and CDR2 sequences are LNHDA and SQIVND (reference sequence). V lost 5 bases, J lost 8 bases, and 11 bases stayed unmatched. This CDR3 is built from 15 residues. CDR3 coding DNA: TGTGCCAGTAGTCTCGACAGGGTAGGACGGGAAAAACTGTTTTTT. Its protein is CASSLDRVGREKLFF.

This clone was seen a few times. This chain connects TRBV14 to TRBJ1-2; D is ambiguous. V lost 1 base to trimming and J lost 4 bases, with 19 bases between them. Germline V gene sequence: CDR1 SGHDN, CDR2 FVKESK. The CDR3 covers 17 residues. The DNA of the CDR3 is TGTGCCAGCAGCCAAGCGGGGTTGGGAGGGTTCGGCTATGGCTACACCTTC. It codes for CASSQAGLGGFGYGYTF. Looking up the rest from reference TRBV14 and TRBJ1-2 gives the full variable domain: EAGVTQFPSHSVIEKGQTVTLRCDPISGHDNLYWYRRVMGKEIKFLLHFVKESKQDESGMPNNRFLAERTGGTYSTLKVQPAELEDSGVYFCASSQAGLGGFGYGYTFGSGTRLTVV.

The sample holds many counts of this clone. The chain employs TRBV12-3 or TRBV12-4 and TRBJ2-7; a possible D gene is TRBD1 (6 bases). This CDR3 has 13 residues. Trimming cost V 3 bases and J 4 bases, with 10 bases left between them. CDR3 in DNA: TGTGCCAGCAGTTTCGGACAGAAGTACGAGCAGTACTTC. Residues: CASSFGQKYEQYF.

The chain is built from TRBV7-8 and TRBJ2-1, with 7 bases identical to TRBD1. This CDR3 has 15 amino acids. CDR1 and CDR2 (germline): SGHVS, FQNEAQ. After removal of 5 bases from V and 0 bases from J, the junction contained 4 bases not matched to a gene. The CDR3 sequence: CASSTDRSSYNEQFF. For the CDR3, the DNA is TGTGCCAGCAGCACGGACAGGAGCTCCTACAATGAGCAGTTCTTC. Full variable domain (remainder filled in from reference TRBV7-8 and TRBJ2-1): GAGVSQSPRYKVAKRGQDVALRCDPISGHVSLFWYQQALGQGPEFLTYFQNEAQLDKSGLPSDRFFAERPEGSVSTLKIQRTQQEDSAVYLCASSTDRSSYNEQFFGPGTRLTVL.